This section outlines one T cell receptor beta chain sequence together with its context. The data belong to a study of shared T cell receptors in the human thymus. The table came from immunoSEQ multiplex PCR; TCRdb's copy has only in-frame clones and leaves some out. The repertoire consists of about 540,000 clones, with approximately 80% occurring once and the leading ten covering about 0.012%. After removal of 5 bases from V and 8 bases from J, the junction contained 4 bases not matched to a gene. Germline lookup yields CDR1 SGHVS and CDR2 FQNEAQ. The CDR3 loop spans 13 amino acids. This sample was also put to use in a study of human thymus T cells.

The rearrangement joins TRBV7-8 to TRBJ1-4; 8 nucleotides line up with TRBD1. The specimen was thymocytes. This TCR was sampled from a boy under two years old with a congenital heart defect. The CDR3 region is CASSLDRVEKLFF. The CDR3 nucleotides read TGTGCCAGCAGCCTGGACAGGGTGGAAAAACTGTTTTTT.